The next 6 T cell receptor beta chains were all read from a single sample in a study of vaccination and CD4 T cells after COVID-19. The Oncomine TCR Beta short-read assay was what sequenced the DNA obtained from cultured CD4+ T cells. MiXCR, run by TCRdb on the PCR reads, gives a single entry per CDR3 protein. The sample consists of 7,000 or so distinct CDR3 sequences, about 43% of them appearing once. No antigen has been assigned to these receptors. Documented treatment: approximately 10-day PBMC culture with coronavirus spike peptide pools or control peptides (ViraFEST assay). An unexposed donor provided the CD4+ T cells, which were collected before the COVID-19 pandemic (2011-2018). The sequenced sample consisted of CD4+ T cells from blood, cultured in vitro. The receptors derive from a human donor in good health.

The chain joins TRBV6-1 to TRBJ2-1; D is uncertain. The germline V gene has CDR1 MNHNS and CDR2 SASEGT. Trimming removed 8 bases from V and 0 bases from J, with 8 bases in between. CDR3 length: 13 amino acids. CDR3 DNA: TGTGCCAGCGAAGGCGTCTCCTACAATGAGCAGTTCTTC. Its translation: CASEGVSYNEQFF.

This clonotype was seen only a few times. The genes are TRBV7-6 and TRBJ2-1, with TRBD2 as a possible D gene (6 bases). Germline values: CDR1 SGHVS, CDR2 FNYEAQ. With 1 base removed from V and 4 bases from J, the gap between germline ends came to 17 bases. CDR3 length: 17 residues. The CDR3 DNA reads TGTGCCAGCAGCTTAGAAGGTTCCGCCGCGGGGTACAATGAGCAGTTCTTC. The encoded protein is CASSLEGSAAGYNEQFF. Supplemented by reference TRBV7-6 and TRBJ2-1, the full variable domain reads GAGVSQSPRYKVTKRGQDVALRCDPISGHVSLYWYRQALGQGPEFLTYFNYEAQQDKSGLPNDRFSAERPEGSISTLTIQRTEQRDSAMYRCASSLEGSAAGYNEQFFGPGTRLTVL.

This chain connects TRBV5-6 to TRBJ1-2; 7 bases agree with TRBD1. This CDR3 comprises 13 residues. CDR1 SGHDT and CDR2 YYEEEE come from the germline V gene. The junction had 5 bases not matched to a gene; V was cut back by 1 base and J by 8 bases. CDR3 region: CASSLRGTDGYTF. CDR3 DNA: TGTGCCAGCAGCTTGCGCGGGACAGACGGCTACACCTTC.

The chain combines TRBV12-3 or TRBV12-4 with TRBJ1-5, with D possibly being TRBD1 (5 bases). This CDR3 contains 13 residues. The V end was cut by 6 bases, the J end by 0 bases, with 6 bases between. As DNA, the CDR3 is TGTGCCAGCAGAACAGGTAGCAATCAGCCCCAGCATTTT. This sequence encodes CASRTGSNQPQHF.

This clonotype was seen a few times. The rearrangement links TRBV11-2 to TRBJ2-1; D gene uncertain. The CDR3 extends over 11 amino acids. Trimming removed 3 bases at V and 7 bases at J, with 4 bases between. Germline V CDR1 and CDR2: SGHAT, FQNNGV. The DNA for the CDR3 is TGTGCCAGCAGCTTTGGTAATGAGCAGTTCTTC. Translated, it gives CASSFGNEQFF.

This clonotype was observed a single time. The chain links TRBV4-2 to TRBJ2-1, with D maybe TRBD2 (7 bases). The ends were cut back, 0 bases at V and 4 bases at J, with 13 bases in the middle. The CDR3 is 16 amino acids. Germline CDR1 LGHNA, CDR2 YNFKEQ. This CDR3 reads CASSQDRGGSYNEQFF. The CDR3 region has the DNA TGTGCCAGCAGCCAAGATAGGGGGGGGTCTTACAATGAGCAGTTCTTC.